This T cell receptor (beta chain) was found in a study of vaccination and CD4 T cells after COVID-19. Study details: The stimulus for the cells was overlapping spike peptides derived from SARS-CoV-2, HCoV-NL63, HCoV-OC43 and HCoV-229E.

The assay that was used to sequence DNA from cultured CD4+ T cells was the Oncomine TCR Beta short-read assay. TCRdb reanalysed the PCR reads using MiXCR and keeps one entry per CDR3 protein. Among some 17,000 distinct CDR3 sequences listed, around half were seen once. The J segment lost 5 bases and the V segment lost 7 bases, leaving 7 bases of the junction unmatched. There are 14 residues in the CDR3. Germline loops: CDR1 SGHTA, CDR2 FQGNSA. This clonotype has just a few counts. What it binds is not known. The time point here: late sampling 161 to 241 days after vaccination in a few convalescent patients. Treatment described: approximately 10-day PBMC culture with coronavirus spike peptide pools or control peptides (ViraFEST assay).

This TCR came from a human donor who had recovered from COVID-19. The input for sequencing was CD4+ T cells from blood, cultured in vitro, taken about 7 months after SARS-CoV-2 vaccination. This sequence joins TRBV7-2 and TRBJ2-7, with 11 positions matching TRBD2. Written as DNA, the CDR3 is TGTGCCAGCAACTACATAGCGGGAGGGAACGAGCAGTACTTC. Translating gives CASNYIAGGNEQYF.